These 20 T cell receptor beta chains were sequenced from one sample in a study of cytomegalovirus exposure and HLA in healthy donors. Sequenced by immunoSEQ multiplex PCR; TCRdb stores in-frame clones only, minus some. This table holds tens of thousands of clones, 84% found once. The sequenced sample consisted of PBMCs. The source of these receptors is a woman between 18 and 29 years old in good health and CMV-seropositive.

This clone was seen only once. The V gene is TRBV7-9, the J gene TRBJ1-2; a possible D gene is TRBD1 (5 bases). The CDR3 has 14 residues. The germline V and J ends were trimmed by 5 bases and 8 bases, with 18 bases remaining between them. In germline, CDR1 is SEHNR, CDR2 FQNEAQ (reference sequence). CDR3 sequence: CASSPLGGTYGYTF. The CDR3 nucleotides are TGTGCCAGCAGCCCCCTCGGGGGAACGTACGGCTACACCTTC.

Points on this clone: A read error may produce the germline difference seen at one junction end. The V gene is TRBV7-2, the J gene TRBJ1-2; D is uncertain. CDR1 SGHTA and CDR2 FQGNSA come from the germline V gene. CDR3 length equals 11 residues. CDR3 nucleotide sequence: TGTGCCAGCAGCCTAATGCGTCTTTTCGACTTC. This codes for CASSLMRLFDF.

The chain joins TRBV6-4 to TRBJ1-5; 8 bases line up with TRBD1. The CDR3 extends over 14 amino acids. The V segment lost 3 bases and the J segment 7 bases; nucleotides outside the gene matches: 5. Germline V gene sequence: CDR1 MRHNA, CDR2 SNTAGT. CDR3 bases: TGTGCCAGCAGTGAGGGGACAGGCGGCCAGCCCCAGCATTTT. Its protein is CASSEGTGGQPQHF.

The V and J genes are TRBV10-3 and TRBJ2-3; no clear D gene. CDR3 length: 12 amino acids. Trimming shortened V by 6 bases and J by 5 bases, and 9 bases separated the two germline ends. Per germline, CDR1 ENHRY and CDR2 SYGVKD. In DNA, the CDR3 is TGTGCCATCAGAACTAACGGAGATACGCAGTATTTT. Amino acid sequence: CAIRTNGDTQYF.

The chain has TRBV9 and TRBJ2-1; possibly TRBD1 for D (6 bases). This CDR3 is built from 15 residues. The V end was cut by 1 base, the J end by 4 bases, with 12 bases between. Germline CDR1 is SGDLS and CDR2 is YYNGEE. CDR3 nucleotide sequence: TGTGCCAGCAGCGTACAAGGACAGAGTTACAATGAGCAGTTCTTC. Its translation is CASSVQGQSYNEQFF.

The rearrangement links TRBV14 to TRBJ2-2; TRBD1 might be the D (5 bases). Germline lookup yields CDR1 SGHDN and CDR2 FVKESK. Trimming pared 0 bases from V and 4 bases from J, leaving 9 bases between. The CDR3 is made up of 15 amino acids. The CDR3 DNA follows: TGTGCCAGCAGCCAAGATCTCCAGGGCACCGGGGAGCTGTTTTTT. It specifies CASSQDLQGTGELFF. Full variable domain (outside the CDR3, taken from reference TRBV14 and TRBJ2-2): EAGVTQFPSHSVIEKGQTVTLRCDPISGHDNLYWYRRVMGKEIKFLLHFVKESKQDESGMPNNRFLAERTGGTYSTLKVQPAELEDSGVYFCASSQDLQGTGELFFGEGSRLTVL.

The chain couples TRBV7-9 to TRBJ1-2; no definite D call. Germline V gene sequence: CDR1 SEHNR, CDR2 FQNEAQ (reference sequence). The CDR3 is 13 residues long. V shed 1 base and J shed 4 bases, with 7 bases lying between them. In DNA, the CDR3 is TGTGCCAGCAGCTTAGTTAGTCCCTATGGCTACACCTTC. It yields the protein CASSLVSPYGYTF.

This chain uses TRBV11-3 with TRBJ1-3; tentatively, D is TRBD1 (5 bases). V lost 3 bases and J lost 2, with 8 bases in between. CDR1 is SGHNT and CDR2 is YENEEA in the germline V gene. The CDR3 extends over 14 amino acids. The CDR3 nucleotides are TGTGCCAGCAGCTTCTCAGGGCCTGGAAACACCATATATTTT. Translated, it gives CASSFSGPGNTIYF.

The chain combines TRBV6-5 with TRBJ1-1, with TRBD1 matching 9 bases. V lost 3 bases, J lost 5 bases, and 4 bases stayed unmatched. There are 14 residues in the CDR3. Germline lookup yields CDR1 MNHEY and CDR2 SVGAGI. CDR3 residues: CASSYWDRATEAFF. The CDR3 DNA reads TGTGCCAGCAGTTATTGGGACAGGGCTACTGAAGCTTTCTTT.

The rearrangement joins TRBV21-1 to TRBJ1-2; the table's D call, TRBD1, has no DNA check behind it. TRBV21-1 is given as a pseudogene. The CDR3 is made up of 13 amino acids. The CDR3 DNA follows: TGTGCCAGCAGCCCTAAGGACAGCTATGGCTACACCTTC. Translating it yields CASSPKDSYGYTF.

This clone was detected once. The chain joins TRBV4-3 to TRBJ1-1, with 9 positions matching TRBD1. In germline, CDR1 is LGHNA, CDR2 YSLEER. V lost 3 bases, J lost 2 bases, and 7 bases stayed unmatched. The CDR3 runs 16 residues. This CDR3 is CASSHPRTGVNTEAFF. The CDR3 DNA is TGCGCCAGCAGCCATCCCAGGACAGGGGTAAACACTGAAGCTTTCTTT.

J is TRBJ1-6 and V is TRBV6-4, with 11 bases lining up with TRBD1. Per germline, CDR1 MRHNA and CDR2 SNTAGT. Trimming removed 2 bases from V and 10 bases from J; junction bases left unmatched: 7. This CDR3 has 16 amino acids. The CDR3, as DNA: TGTGCCAGCAGTGACGTTCCCGGGACAGGGGGATCACCCCTCCACTTT. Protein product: CASSDVPGTGGSPLHF.

CDR3 in amino acids: CASSPRTAQETQYF. The CDR3 DNA sequence: TGTGCCAGCAGCCCCAGGACAGCACAAGAGACCCAGTACTTC. The V call is TRBV5-5, the J call TRBJ2-5, with D tentatively TRBD1 (6 bases). V was shortened by 4 bases and J by 2 bases, with 12 bases between the two germline ends. CDR1 is SGHKS, CDR2 YYEKEE, per germline (reference sequence). This CDR3 contains 14 residues.

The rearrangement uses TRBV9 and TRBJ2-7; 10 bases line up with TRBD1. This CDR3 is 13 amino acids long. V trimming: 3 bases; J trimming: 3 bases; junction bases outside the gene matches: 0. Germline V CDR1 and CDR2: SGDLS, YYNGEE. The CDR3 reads CASSGTGGYEQYF. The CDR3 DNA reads TGTGCCAGCAGCGGGACAGGGGGCTACGAGCAGTACTTC.

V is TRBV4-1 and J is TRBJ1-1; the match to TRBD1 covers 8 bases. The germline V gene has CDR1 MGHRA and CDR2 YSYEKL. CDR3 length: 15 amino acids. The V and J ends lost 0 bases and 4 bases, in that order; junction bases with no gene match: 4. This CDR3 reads CASSQDRTGTTEAFF. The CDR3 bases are TGCGCCAGCAGCCAAGATCGGACAGGGACCACTGAAGCTTTCTTT.

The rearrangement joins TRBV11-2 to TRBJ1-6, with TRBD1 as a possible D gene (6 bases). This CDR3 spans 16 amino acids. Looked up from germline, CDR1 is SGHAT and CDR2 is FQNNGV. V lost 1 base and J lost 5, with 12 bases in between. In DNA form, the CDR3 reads TGTGCCAGCAGCTTAGGGAGCACAGGGAATAATTCACCCCTCCACTTT. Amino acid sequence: CASSLGSTGNNSPLHF.

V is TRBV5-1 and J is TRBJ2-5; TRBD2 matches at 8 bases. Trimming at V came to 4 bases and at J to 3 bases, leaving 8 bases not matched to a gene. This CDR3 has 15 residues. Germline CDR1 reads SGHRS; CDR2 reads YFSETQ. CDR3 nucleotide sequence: TGCGCCAGCAGCCCCCGGACTAGCTCGAAAGAGACCCAGTACTTC. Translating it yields CASSPRTSSKETQYF.

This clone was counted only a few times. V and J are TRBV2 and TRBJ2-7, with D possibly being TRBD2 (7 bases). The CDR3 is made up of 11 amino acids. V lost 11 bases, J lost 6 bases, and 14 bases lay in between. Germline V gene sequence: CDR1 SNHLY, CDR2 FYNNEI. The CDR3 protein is CAGGALAEQYF. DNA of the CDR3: TGTGCCGGGGGGGCGTTGGCCGAGCAGTACTTC.

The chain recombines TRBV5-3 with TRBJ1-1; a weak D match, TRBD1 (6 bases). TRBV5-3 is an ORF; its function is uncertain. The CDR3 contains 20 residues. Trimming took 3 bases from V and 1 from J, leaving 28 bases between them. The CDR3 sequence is CARSSSGLQGRVRRNTEAFF. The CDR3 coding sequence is TGTGCCAGAAGCTCCTCCGGGTTACAGGGACGTGTGAGGCGGAACACTGAAGCTTTCTTT.

CDR3 nucleotide sequence: TGTGCCAGCAGGGGGGGGCGGTCGGGCTCCTACGAGCAGTACTTC. This gives the protein CASRGGRSGSYEQYF. This chain joins TRBV7-2 and TRBJ2-7; a possible D gene is TRBD2 (7 bases). The V and J ends lost 6 bases and 0 bases respectively, with 15 bases between them. CDR1 and CDR2 (germline): SGHTA, FQGNSA. This CDR3 is built from 15 residues.